This record looks at one TCR beta chain sequence and its context. The specificity of this receptor is unknown. The sample holds no much larger clone one base away, and base qualities are not on file. V lost 3 bases and J lost 4 bases; the stretch between them is 15 bases long. CDR1 and CDR2 (MNHEY, SMNVEV) derive from the germline V gene (reference sequence). The CDR3 measures 15 amino acids from cysteine to phenylalanine. Only the CDR3 portion is preserved as DNA: 45 bases, with reading frame beginning at the first base. These data belong to a study of T cell changes during pregnancy in multiple sclerosis (dated by TCRdb to between 2018 and 2021). For context, the study as a whole: The study looked at changes in the T cell repertoire across pregnancy in women with multiple sclerosis.

The library came from the immunoSEQ multiplex PCR assay. TCRdb holds this immuneACCESS table with in-frame rearrangements only. Some clones are missing; in checked studies, unresolved V genes explain under half, and the rest has no known cause. This sample gives approximately 100,000 clones in total; 94% of them show up just once. Together, the top ten hold 0.7% to 0.9% of the sample. Sequencing used peripheral blood, obtained before pregnancy. The receptor chain draws on TRBV27 and TRBJ1-2; a confident D gene designation cannot be given. The receptor's source is a female donor with multiple sclerosis, enrolled in a pregnancy study. The CDR3 region: CASSFTPGMTYGYTF. The DNA reads as follows: TGTGCCAGCAGTTTCACCCCAGGAATGACCTATGGCTACACCTTC.